A single sample gave rise to the 32 T cell receptor beta chains below, sequenced in a study of blood T cells in healthy people across ages. Combining a sample-barcoded 5' primer with a J-beta primer mix, a second PCR ran for 7 to 11 cycles. TCRdb re-derived calls from the 5' RACE reads in MiXCR, one entry per CDR3 protein. Of 1,500,000 or so distinct CDR3 sequences detected, 59% appear once; the ten largest clones hold 5% to 7%. The sequencing input was blood. Every receptor here comes from a young man in good health.

The chain combines TRBV4-2 with TRBJ1-5; 8 bases are shared with TRBD1. The CDR3 extends over 16 amino acids. With V trimmed by 1 base and J by 5 bases, 7 bases remained unmatched. Germline-derived CDR1 and CDR2 are LGHNA and YNFKEQ. The DNA of the CDR3 is TGTGCCAGCAGCCAAGGGGGCGGACAGGGAGATCAGCCCCAGCATTTT. This codes for CASSQGGGQGDQPQHF.

CDR3: CASSLGAWGGNGQFF. CDR3 nucleotide sequence: TGTGCCAGCAGCTTAGGGGCCTGGGGGGGCAACGGGCAGTTCTTC. The chain links TRBV7-9 to TRBJ2-1; perhaps TRBD2 as D (7 bases). Germline lookup yields CDR1 SEHNR and CDR2 FQNEAQ (reference sequence). V gave up 1 base and J gave up 12 bases, with 19 bases separating them. There are 15 residues in the CDR3.

This rearrangement joins TRBV9 to TRBJ2-3; TRBD2 matches 9 bases. The germline gives CDR1 SGDLS, CDR2 YYNGEE. The CDR3 contains 19 residues. The V gene end was trimmed by 3 bases and the J gene end by 5 bases; junction bases not matched to a gene: 19. This CDR3 reads CASSAPSAGSGSDLDTQYF. The CDR3 nucleotides are TGTGCCAGCAGCGCACCCAGCGCGGGTAGCGGGAGCGATTTAGATACGCAGTATTTT.

The rearrangement joins TRBV6-2 or TRBV6-3 to TRBJ2-7; 7 bases line up with TRBD1. The germline V gene encodes CDR1 MNHEY and CDR2 SVGEGT. The J segment lost 0 bases and the V segment lost 8 bases, leaving 13 bases of the junction unmatched. The CDR3 spans 16 residues. CDR3 nucleotide sequence: TGTGCCAGCGGCACCATTTTTGGACAGGCCTCCTACGAGCAGTACTTC. This encodes CASGTIFGQASYEQYF.

This clonotype showed up just a few times. The CDR3 DNA reads TGTGCCAGCAGTGGAACCGGGACTTTCTCCTACGAGCAGTACTTC. This translates into CASSGTGTFSYEQYF. The J gene is TRBJ2-7, the V gene TRBV6-1, with D maybe TRBD2 (6 bases). The germline V gene encodes CDR1 MNHNS and CDR2 SASEGT. With 4 bases removed from V and 0 bases from J, the gap between germline ends came to 13 bases. This CDR3 region has 15 residues.

This clonotype was seen only a few times. The chain recombines TRBV5-1 with TRBJ2-7; 10 positions agree with TRBD1. The CDR3 length is 15 residues. V lost 2 bases and J lost 2; bases outside the gene matches: 4. Germline V CDR1 and CDR2: SGHRS, YFSETQ. The CDR3 DNA reads TGCGCCAGCAGCTTAACGGGACAGGGGACCTACGAGCAGTACTTC. Protein product: CASSLTGQGTYEQYF. Using reference TRBV5-1 and TRBJ2-7 for the parts outside the CDR3, the full variable domain is KAGVTQTPRYLIKTRGQQVTLSCSPISGHRSVSWYQQTPGQGLQFLFEYFSETQRNKGNFPGRFSGRQFSNSRSEMNVSTLELGDSALYLCASSLTGQGTYEQYFGPGTRLTVT.

V usage is TRBV6-5 and J usage is TRBJ2-5, with a tentative D call TRBD2 (5 bases). The CDR3 consists of 11 residues. Germline values: CDR1 MNHEY, CDR2 SVGAGI. Between the trimmed V and J ends, which lost 8 bases and 2 bases, there was a span of 6 bases. The CDR3 nucleotides read TGTGCCAGCTGGGAGCAAGAGACCCAGTACTTC. It codes for CASWEQETQYF.

V gene TRBV4-3 combines with J gene TRBJ2-1, with D perhaps matching TRBD2 (6 bases). The CDR3 sequence is 17 residues long. The germline CDR1 and CDR2 sequences are LGHNA and YSLEER. With 0 bases removed from V and 4 bases from J, the gap between germline ends came to 16 bases. CDR3 nucleotide sequence: TGCGCCAGCAGCCAAGATCTGATAGGCGGGGTTTACAATGAGCAGTTCTTC. This codes for CASSQDLIGGVYNEQFF.

The rearrangement joins TRBV20-1 to TRBJ1-2; 7 nucleotides line up with TRBD1. Germline CDR1 is DFQATT and CDR2 is SNEGSKA (reference sequence). CDR3 length: 13 amino acids. V shed 2 bases and J 5 bases; nucleotides not matched to a gene: 5. The CDR3: CSARPGTDYGYTF. The DNA of the CDR3 is TGCAGTGCTAGACCCGGGACAGATTATGGCTACACCTTC.

This chain uses TRBV7-2 with TRBJ2-3; the D is unclear. The CDR3 has 16 residues. V was clipped by 3 bases and J by 2 bases, with 15 bases between them. The germline gives CDR1 SGHTA, CDR2 FQGNSA. The CDR3 sequence is CASSLPGSRPTDTQYF. The CDR3 coding sequence is TGTGCCAGCAGCTTGCCGGGTTCCCGGCCCACAGATACGCAGTATTTT. The entire variable domain, with the rest obtained from reference TRBV7-2 and TRBJ2-3, is as follows: GAGVSQSPSNKVTEKGKDVELRCDPISGHTALYWYRQSLGQGLEFLIYFQGNSAPDKSGLPSDRFSAERTGGSVSTLTIQRTQQEDSAVYLCASSLPGSRPTDTQYFGPGTRLTVL.

This clonotype showed up just a few times. The V and J genes are TRBV10-3 and TRBJ2-1; 8 bases are shared with TRBD1. CDR1 and CDR2 (germline): ENHRY, SYGVKD. This CDR3 spans 13 amino acids. V was pared by 8 bases and J by 4 bases, with 4 bases of the junction left unmatched. CDR3 protein: CAIGQGEYNEQFF. CDR3 in DNA: TGTGCCATCGGACAGGGAGAGTACAATGAGCAGTTCTTC.

This clonotype has just a few counts. CDR3 protein: CATSRDRGSFHEQYF. For the CDR3, the DNA is TGTGCCACCAGCAGAGATCGGGGAAGCTTCCACGAGCAGTACTTC. The chain uses TRBV15 and TRBJ2-7; maybe TRBD2 (5 bases). The CDR3 loop spans 15 amino acids. V gave up 0 bases and J gave up 5 bases, with 14 bases separating them. Germline V gene data show CDR1 as LNHNV and CDR2 as YYDKDF (reference sequence).

The V gene is TRBV12-3 or TRBV12-4, the J gene TRBJ2-5; TRBD2 matches 7 bases. J lost 5 bases, V lost 7 bases, and 7 bases had no gene match. The CDR3 is 13 residues long. The chain's CDR3 is CASNPGGGETQYF. CDR3 nucleotides: TGTGCCAGCAACCCAGGCGGGGGTGAGACCCAGTACTTC.

The rearrangement uses TRBV2 and TRBJ2-5, with D tentatively TRBD2 (5 bases). CDR3 size: 14 residues. The V and J ends lost 4 bases and 2 bases respectively, with 11 bases between them. The germline gives CDR1 SNHLY, CDR2 FYNNEI. CDR3 in amino acids: CASSADFAQETQYF. CDR3 DNA: TGTGCCAGCAGTGCGGACTTCGCACAAGAGACCCAGTACTTC.

This clonotype was counted a few times. This chain links TRBV20-1 with TRBJ2-3; 13 bases align to TRBD2. V shed 0 bases and J 11 bases; nucleotides not matched to a gene: 11. CDR3 length equals 16 residues. From germline, CDR1 is DFQATT and CDR2 SNEGSKA (reference sequence). CDR3 sequence: CSARDSGLAGPVGQYF. As DNA, the CDR3 is TGCAGTGCTAGAGATTCGGGACTAGCGGGACCTGTGGGGCAGTATTTT.

The chain employs TRBV9 and TRBJ2-2; tentatively, D is TRBD1 (6 bases). CDR1 is SGDLS, CDR2 YYNGEE, per germline. Trimming took off 4 bases at V and 5 bases at J, with 15 bases between the two ends. The CDR3 loop spans 15 amino acids. The CDR3 is CASSPSSQGTGELFF. CDR3 DNA sequence: TGTGCCAGCAGCCCCTCAAGTCAGGGGACCGGGGAGCTGTTTTTT.

The rearrangement links TRBV6-5 to TRBJ1-1; D perhaps matches TRBD1 (6 bases). The V gene's germline CDR1 is MNHEY and CDR2 SVGAGI. The CDR3 is made up of 13 amino acids. Trimming took 7 bases from V and 5 from J, leaving 14 bases between them. The CDR3 loop reads CASNTGLGTEAFF. CDR3 in DNA: TGTGCCAGCAATACAGGGTTGGGTACTGAAGCTTTCTTT.

The gene calls are TRBV20-1 and TRBJ2-1; the D gene could be TRBD1 or TRBD2 (5 bases each). This CDR3 is built from 16 residues. Per the germline V gene, CDR1 is DFQATT and CDR2 is SNEGSKA (reference sequence). The germline V and J ends were trimmed by 0 bases and 0 bases, with 12 bases remaining between them. CDR3 residues: CSAREGRTSSYNEQFF. CDR3 sequence (DNA): TGCAGTGCTAGAGAGGGACGGACAAGCTCCTACAATGAGCAGTTCTTC.

The V gene is TRBV7-2, the J gene TRBJ2-5; 7 bases map to TRBD2. Trimming removed 3 bases from V and 1 base from J; junction bases left unmatched: 11. The CDR3 spans 17 residues. CDR1 is SGHTA, CDR2 FQGNSA, per germline. The CDR3 DNA is TGTGCCAGCAGCTTGGGGTTATTGAGGGAGGGCCAAGAGACCCAGTACTTC. Translation gives CASSLGLLREGQETQYF.

The chain recombines TRBV30 with TRBJ2-7, with 9 bases fitting TRBD1. Germline CDR1 GTSNPN, CDR2 SVGIG (reference sequence). V trimming: 4 bases; J trimming: 3 bases; junction bases outside the gene matches: 4. There are 13 residues in the CDR3. CDR3 DNA sequence: TGTGCCTGGAACCCGACAGGGGGCTACGAGCAGTACTTC. It is translated as CAWNPTGGYEQYF.

Regarding this clonotype: One end of the junction fails to match germline, which may point to a read error. The V and J genes are TRBV24-1 and TRBJ1-2; 8 bases map to TRBD1. The germline V gene encodes CDR1 KGHDR and CDR2 SFDVKD. This CDR3 is built from 14 residues. The chain's CDR3 is CAASDPGTGYGYTF. The CDR3 DNA reads as TGTGCCGCCAGTGATCCCGGGACAGGCTATGGCTACACCTTC.

This clonotype was found a few times. The genes are TRBV12-3 or TRBV12-4 and TRBJ1-2; no definite D call. The germline V and J ends were trimmed by 4 bases and 3 bases, with 9 bases remaining between them. This CDR3 is built from 13 residues. This CDR3 is CASSYDRHYGYTF. In DNA form, the CDR3 reads TGTGCCAGCAGTTATGACCGGCACTATGGCTACACCTTC.

This clonotype has a handful of counts. The rearrangement uses TRBV7-2 and TRBJ2-1; TRBD2 matches at 7 bases. Germline loops: CDR1 SGHTA, CDR2 FQGNSA. This CDR3 contains 17 residues. Trimming took 1 base from V and 1 from J; bases not matched to a gene: 7. The CDR3 loop reads CASSLGFQRGSYNEQFF. The CDR3 DNA follows: TGTGCCAGCAGCTTAGGGTTCCAGCGGGGATCCTACAATGAGCAGTTCTTC.

The chain combines TRBV27 with TRBJ1-2; D uncertain. With 0 bases removed from V and 8 bases from J, the gap between germline ends came to 22 bases. Germline V lookup: CDR1 MNHEY, CDR2 SMNVEV (reference sequence). The CDR3 is 17 residues long. For the CDR3, the DNA is TGTGCCAGCAGTTTATCGATATCCGGGCGCTATGCCCAAGGCTACACCTTC. Residues: CASSLSISGRYAQGYTF.

The chain has TRBV28 and TRBJ2-7; TRBD1 aligns across 7 bases. V was pared by 5 bases and J by 3 bases, with 7 bases of the junction left unmatched. This CDR3 comprises 14 residues. Germline assignment: CDR1 MDHEN and CDR2 SYDVKM. CDR3 sequence reads: CASSPSDRDYEQYF. DNA for the CDR3: TGTGCCAGCAGTCCCTCCGACAGGGACTACGAGCAGTACTTC.

The chain is built from TRBV6-2 or TRBV6-3 and TRBJ2-1; D remains unclear. CDR3 length equals 16 residues. Germline V lookup: CDR1 MNHEY, CDR2 SVGEGT. V lost 0 bases to trimming and J lost 7 bases, with 16 bases between them. CDR3 protein: CASSYSPLGRWNEQFF. CDR3 sequence (DNA): TGTGCCAGCAGTTACTCGCCCCTCGGACGGTGGAATGAGCAGTTCTTC.

Worth noting for this clonotype: A junction boundary mismatches the germline segment, possibly from a read error. This chain connects TRBV20-1 to TRBJ2-1, with TRBD2 matching over 9 bases. The CDR3 spans 14 residues. The germline CDR1 and CDR2 sequences are DFQATT and SNEGSKA (reference sequence). CDR3 region: CSAREPGLANKQFF. In DNA, the CDR3 is TGCAGTGCTAGAGAACCGGGACTAGCCAATAAGCAGTTCTTC.

The CDR3 here is CASRVGTRSTDTQYF. CDR3 sequence (DNA): TGTGCCAGCAGGGTCGGGACACGTAGCACAGATACGCAGTATTTT. This chain uses TRBV2 with TRBJ2-3, with D possibly TRBD1 on 6 matching bases. This CDR3 contains 15 residues. Deletions cut 6 bases from V and 0 bases from J, with 13 bases between. Germline V gives CDR1 SNHLY, CDR2 FYNNEI. The full variable domain, rest sourced from reference TRBV2 and TRBJ2-3, is EPEVTQTPSHQVTQMGQEVILRCVPISNHLYFYWYRQILGQKVEFLVSFYNNEISEKSEIFDDQFSVERPDGSNFTLKIRSTKLEDSAMYFCASRVGTRSTDTQYFGPGTRLTVL.

The genes are TRBV29-1 and TRBJ2-2; a weak D match, TRBD2 (6 bases). The V end lost 7 bases, the J end lost 2 bases, and 11 bases lay between the germline ends. The length of the CDR3 is 13 residues. Germline CDR1 reads SQVTM; CDR2 reads ANQGSEA. As DNA, the CDR3 is TGCAGCGCCGTTAGCGGAAACACCGGGGAGCTGTTTTTT. As protein: CSAVSGNTGELFF.

As for this clonotype: A much larger clone lies one base from this, so it may be a read error. The V gene is TRBV29-1, the J gene TRBJ2-5, with D possibly matching TRBD1 (6 bases). From germline, CDR1 is SQVTM and CDR2 ANQGSEA. V shed 4 bases and J shed 13 bases, with 19 bases lying between them. The CDR3 loop spans 12 amino acids. The DNA of the CDR3 is TGCAGCGTTGCCATGGGACACAATGAGCGGTACTTC. It is translated as CSVAMGHNERYF.

The chain couples TRBV18 to TRBJ2-7; 16 bases line up with TRBD2. The CDR3 totals 21 residues. The V and J ends lost 0 bases and 3 bases, in that order; junction bases with no gene match: 14. Germline CDR1 reads KGHSH; CDR2 reads LQKENI. The CDR3, as DNA: TGTGCCAGCTCACCACCTCCGGGACTAGCGGGAGGGCCAATGGCCCTCTACGAGCAGTACTTC. Protein product: CASSPPPGLAGGPMALYEQYF.

This clonotype has more than one count but fewer than ten. The V gene is TRBV20-1, the J gene TRBJ2-7, with TRBD1 matching over 8 bases. Trimming removed 0 bases from V and 2 bases from J; junction bases left unmatched: 6. The CDR3 runs 15 residues. From germline, CDR1 is DFQATT and CDR2 SNEGSKA (reference sequence). The CDR3 nucleotides read TGCAGTGCTAGAGATAGGGGACAGGAGACCTACGAGCAGTACTTC. Translating it yields CSARDRGQETYEQYF.